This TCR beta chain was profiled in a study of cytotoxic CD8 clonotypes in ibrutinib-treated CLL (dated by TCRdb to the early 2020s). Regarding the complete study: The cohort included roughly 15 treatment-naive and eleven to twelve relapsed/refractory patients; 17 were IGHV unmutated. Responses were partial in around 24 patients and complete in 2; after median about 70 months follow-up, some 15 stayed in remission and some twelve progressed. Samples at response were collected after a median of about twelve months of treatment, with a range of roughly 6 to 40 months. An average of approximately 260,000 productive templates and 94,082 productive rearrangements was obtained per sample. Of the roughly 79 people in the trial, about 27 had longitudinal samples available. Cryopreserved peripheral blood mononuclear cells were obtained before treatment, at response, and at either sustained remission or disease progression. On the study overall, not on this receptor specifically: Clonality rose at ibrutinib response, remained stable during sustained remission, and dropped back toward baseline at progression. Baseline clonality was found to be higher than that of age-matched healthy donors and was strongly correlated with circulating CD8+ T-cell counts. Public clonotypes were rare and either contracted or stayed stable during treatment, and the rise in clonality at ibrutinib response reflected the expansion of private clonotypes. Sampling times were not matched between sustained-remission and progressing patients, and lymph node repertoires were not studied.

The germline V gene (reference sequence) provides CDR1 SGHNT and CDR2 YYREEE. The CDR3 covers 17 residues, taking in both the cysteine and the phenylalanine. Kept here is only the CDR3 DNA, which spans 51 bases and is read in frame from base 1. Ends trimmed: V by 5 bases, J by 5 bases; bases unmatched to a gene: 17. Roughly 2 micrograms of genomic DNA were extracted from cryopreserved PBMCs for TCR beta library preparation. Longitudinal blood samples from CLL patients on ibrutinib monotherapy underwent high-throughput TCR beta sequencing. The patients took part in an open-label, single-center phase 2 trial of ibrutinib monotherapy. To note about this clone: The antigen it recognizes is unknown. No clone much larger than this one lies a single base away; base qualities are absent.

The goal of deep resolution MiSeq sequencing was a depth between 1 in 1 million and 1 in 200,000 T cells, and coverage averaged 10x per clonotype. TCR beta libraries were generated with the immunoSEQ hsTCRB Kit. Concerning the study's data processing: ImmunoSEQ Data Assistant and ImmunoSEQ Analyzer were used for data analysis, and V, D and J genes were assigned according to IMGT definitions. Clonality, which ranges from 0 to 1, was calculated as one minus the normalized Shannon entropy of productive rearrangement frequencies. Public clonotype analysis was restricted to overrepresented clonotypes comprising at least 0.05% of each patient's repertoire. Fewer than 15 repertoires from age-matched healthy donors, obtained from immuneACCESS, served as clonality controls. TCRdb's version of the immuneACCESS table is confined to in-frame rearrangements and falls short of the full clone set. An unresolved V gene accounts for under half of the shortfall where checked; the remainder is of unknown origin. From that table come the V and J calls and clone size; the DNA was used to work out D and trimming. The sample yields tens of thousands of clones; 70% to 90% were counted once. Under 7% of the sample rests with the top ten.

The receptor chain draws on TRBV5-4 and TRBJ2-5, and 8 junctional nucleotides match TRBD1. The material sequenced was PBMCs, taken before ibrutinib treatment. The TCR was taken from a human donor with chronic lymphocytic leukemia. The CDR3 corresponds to CASSRVETGVGGETQYF. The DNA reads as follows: TGTGCCAGCAGTCGCGTTGAGACAGGGGTTGGAGGGGAGACCCAGTACTTC.